The following is a TCR beta chain sequence with its context. This sample was taken from a study of blood T cell repertoires in COVID-19. There are 16 residues in the CDR3. The ends were cut back, 4 bases at V and 4 bases at J, with 17 bases in the middle. Looked up from germline, CDR1 is SGHAT and CDR2 is FQDESV (reference sequence). Assay used: immunoSEQ multiplex PCR; TCRdb lists only in-frame clones, some missing. The table includes 250,000 to 400,000 clones, about 87% detected once. Material for sequencing was PBMCs or T cells enriched from blood (not recorded which). The chain is built from TRBV11-1 and TRBJ1-3; a weak D match, TRBD1 (6 bases). The clonotype comes from a woman aged 25 to 45 who had recovered from COVID-19. The CDR3 region is CASSSWTASRGNTIYF. In DNA form, the CDR3 reads TGTGCCAGCAGCTCCTGGACAGCCTCAAGAGGAAACACCATATATTTT.